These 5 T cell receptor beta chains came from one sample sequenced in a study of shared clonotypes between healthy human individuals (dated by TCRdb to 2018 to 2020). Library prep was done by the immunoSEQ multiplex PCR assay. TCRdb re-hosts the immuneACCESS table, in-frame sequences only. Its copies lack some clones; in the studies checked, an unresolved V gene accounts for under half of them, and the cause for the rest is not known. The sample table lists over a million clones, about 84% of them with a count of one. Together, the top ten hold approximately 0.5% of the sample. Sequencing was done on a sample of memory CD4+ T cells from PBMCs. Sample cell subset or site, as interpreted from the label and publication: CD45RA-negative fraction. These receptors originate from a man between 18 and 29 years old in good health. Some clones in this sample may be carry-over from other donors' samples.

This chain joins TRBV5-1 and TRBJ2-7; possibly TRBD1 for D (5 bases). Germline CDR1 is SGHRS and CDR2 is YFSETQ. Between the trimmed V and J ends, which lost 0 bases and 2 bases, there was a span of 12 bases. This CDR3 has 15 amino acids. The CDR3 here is CASSLVAGSTYEQYF. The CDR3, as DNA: TGCGCCAGCAGCTTGGTGGCAGGGTCCACCTACGAGCAGTACTTC. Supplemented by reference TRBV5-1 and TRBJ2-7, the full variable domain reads KAGVTQTPRYLIKTRGQQVTLSCSPISGHRSVSWYQQTPGQGLQFLFEYFSETQRNKGNFPGRFSGRQFSNSRSEMNVSTLELGDSALYLCASSLVAGSTYEQYFGPGTRLTVT.

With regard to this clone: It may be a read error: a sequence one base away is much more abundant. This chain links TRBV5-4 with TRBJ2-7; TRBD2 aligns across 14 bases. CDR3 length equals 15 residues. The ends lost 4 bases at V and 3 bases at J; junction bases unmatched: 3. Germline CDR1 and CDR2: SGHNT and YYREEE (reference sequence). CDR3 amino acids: CASSEGLAGGYEQYF. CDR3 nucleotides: TGTGCCAGCAGCGAAGGACTAGCGGGAGGCTACGAGCAGTACTTC.

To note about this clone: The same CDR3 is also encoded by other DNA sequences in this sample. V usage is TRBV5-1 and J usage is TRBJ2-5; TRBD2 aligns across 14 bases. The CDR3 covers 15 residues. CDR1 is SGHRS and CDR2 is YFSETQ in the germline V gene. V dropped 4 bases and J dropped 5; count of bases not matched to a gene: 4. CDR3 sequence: CASSLGLAGVETQYF. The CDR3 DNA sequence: TGCGCCAGCAGCCTGGGACTAGCGGGAGTGGAGACCCAGTACTTC.

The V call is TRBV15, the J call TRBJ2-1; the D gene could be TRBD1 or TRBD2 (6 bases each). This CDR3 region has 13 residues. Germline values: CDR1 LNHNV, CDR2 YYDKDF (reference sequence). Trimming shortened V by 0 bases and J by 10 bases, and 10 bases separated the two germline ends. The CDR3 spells CATSREGAGEQFF. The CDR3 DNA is TGTGCCACCAGCAGAGAGGGGGCGGGGGAGCAGTTCTTC. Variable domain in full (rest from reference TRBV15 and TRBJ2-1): DAMVIQNPRYQVTQFGKPVTLSCSQTLNHNVMYWYQQKSSQAPKLLFHYYDKDFNNEADTPDNFQSRRPNTSFCFLDIRSPGLGDTAMYLCATSREGAGEQFFGPGTRLTVL.

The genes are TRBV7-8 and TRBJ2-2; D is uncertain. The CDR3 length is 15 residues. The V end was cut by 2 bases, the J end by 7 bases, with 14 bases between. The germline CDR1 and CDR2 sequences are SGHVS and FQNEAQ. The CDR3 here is CASSLYWAGGGELFF. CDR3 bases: TGTGCCAGCAGCTTATATTGGGCTGGCGGCGGGGAGCTGTTTTTT.